These 17 T cell receptor beta chains were all obtained from the same sample, sequenced in a study of breast tumors, draining lymph nodes, adjacent tissues. The lymph nodes were axillary draining lymph nodes from breast cancer patients. TCRdb re-called the multiplex PCR reads with MiXCR, one entry per CDR3 protein. The sample has approximately 150,000 distinct CDR3 sequences; roughly 33% are singletons. The sequenced material came from axillary lymph node tissue. These receptors were collected from a female donor with breast cancer. Some clones in this sample may be carry-over from other donors' samples.

With regard to this clonotype: Its ends do not fully match the called genes, so a read error is possible. V and J are TRBV2 and TRBJ1-4; 8 nucleotides align to TRBD1. The CDR3 totals 15 residues. Germline assignment: CDR1 SNHLY and CDR2 FYNNEI. The CDR3 sequence: CASSEGGQGNGKLFF. Written as DNA, the CDR3 is TGTGCCAGCAGTGAAGGTGGACAGGGAAATGGAAAACTGTTTTTT.

As regards this clonotype: The junction and the germline gene differ at one end; a read error may be behind it. The rearrangement links TRBV20-1 to TRBJ1-2; 8 bases map to TRBD1. The CDR3 sequence is 14 residues long. CDR1 DFQATT and CDR2 SNEGSKA come from the germline V gene (reference sequence). DNA of the CDR3: TGCAGTGCCCAGGCACAGGGGGGGTACTACGGCTACACCTTC. It is translated as CSAQAQGGYYGYTF.

In regard to this clonotype: A much larger clonotype is one base distant, so this may be a read error. CDR3 sequence: CASSQEQGRLNIPYF. The CDR3, as DNA: TGTGCCAGCAGCCAAGAACAAGGGCGTCTAAACATTCCGTACTTC. The chain links TRBV14 to TRBJ2-4; D remains unclear. The CDR3 totals 15 residues. CDR1 is SGHDN, CDR2 FVKESK, per germline. The entire variable domain, with the rest obtained from reference TRBV14 and TRBJ2-4, is as follows: EAGVTQFPSHSVIEKGQTVTLRCDPISGHDNLYWYRRVMGKEIKFLLHFVKESKQDESGMPNNRFLAERTGGTYSTLKVQPAELEDSGVYFCASSQEQGRLNIPYFGAGTRLSVL.

This clonotype has at least ten counts. This sequence joins TRBV20-1 and TRBJ1-3; TRBD1 matches 7 bases. Germline assignment: CDR1 DFQATT and CDR2 SNEGSKA (reference sequence). The CDR3 totals 15 residues. V was pared by 5 bases and J by 0 bases, with 7 bases of the junction left unmatched. The CDR3 loop reads CSAPDRATSGNTIYF. CDR3 nucleotides: TGCAGTGCTCCCGACAGGGCCACCTCTGGAAACACCATATATTTT.

At least ten counts were recorded for this clonotype. This chain connects TRBV12-3 or TRBV12-4 to TRBJ2-6, with unresolved D. CDR3 length: 14 residues. V was cut by 3 bases and J by 1 base, with 4 bases left in between. CDR3 sequence: CASSLQSGANVLTF. DNA for the CDR3: TGTGCCAGCAGTTTGCAGTCTGGGGCCAACGTCCTGACTTTC.

This clonotype has at least ten counts. The chain uses TRBV6-2 or TRBV6-3 and TRBJ1-2; no clear D. V gave up 7 bases and J gave up 2 bases, with 14 bases separating them. Looked up from germline, CDR1 is MNHEY and CDR2 is SVGEGT. This CDR3 has 14 amino acids. CDR3 sequence (DNA): TGTGCCAGCAAAGAATCGGGAGGAAACTATGGCTACACCTTC. This gives the protein CASKESGGNYGYTF.

This clonotype was seen repeatedly, ten times or more. The chain links TRBV24-1 to TRBJ2-1; D may be TRBD1 or TRBD2 (5 bases each). Trimming cost V 2 bases and J 6 bases, with 10 bases left between them. The CDR3 runs 14 residues. Germline lookup yields CDR1 KGHDR and CDR2 SFDVKD. The CDR3 sequence is CATSDYTGRNEQFF. DNA of the CDR3: TGTGCCACCAGTGATTATACGGGGCGCAATGAGCAGTTCTTC.

The genes are TRBV6-6 and TRBJ2-4; maybe TRBD2 (6 bases). From germline, CDR1 is MNHNY and CDR2 SVGAGI (reference sequence). V was clipped by 6 bases and J by 1 base, with 16 bases between them. The CDR3 is 16 residues long. The CDR3 bases are TGTGCCAGCAGCGCCCGGGGGACTGCGGCCAAAAACATTCAGTACTTC. Its protein product is CASSARGTAAKNIQYF.

This clonotype has a count of ten or more. This chain uses TRBV7-8 with TRBJ2-2, with a tentative D call TRBD2 (6 bases). Germline V lookup: CDR1 SGHVS, CDR2 FQNEAQ. Trimming removed 7 bases at V and 7 bases at J, with 19 bases between. CDR3 length equals 15 residues. The CDR3 spells CASNTGWRGGGELFF. DNA of the CDR3: TGTGCCAGCAACACAGGCTGGCGGGGAGGCGGGGAGCTGTTTTTT. Full variable domain (remainder filled in from reference TRBV7-8 and TRBJ2-2): GAGVSQSPRYKVAKRGQDVALRCDPISGHVSLFWYQQALGQGPEFLTYFQNEAQLDKSGLPSDRFFAERPEGSVSTLKIQRTQQEDSAVYLCASNTGWRGGGELFFGEGSRLTVL.

This sequence joins TRBV20-1 and TRBJ2-7; 7 bases are a match to TRBD2. CDR3 length: 13 residues. The germline CDR1 and CDR2 sequences are DFQATT and SNEGSKA (reference sequence). Germline trimming cut 6 bases from V and 3 bases from J; bases unmatched to any gene: 8. The CDR3 coding sequence is TGCAGTGCCCAGTCGGGGGGTCTCTACGAGCAGTACTTC. Its translation is CSAQSGGLYEQYF.

The chain recombines TRBV29-1 with TRBJ1-1, with a weak D call TRBD1 (5 bases). V lost 3 bases to trimming and J lost 4 bases, with 9 bases between them. CDR3 size: 12 residues. The germline gives CDR1 SQVTM, CDR2 ANQGSEA. This CDR3 reads CSVDGGVTEAFF. The CDR3 coding sequence is TGCAGCGTTGACGGGGGAGTCACTGAAGCTTTCTTT.

This clonotype showed up many times. The chain is built from TRBV19 and TRBJ2-2; D is undetermined. V was trimmed by 4 bases and J by 7 bases, leaving 19 bases between them. Germline V gene lookup returns CDR1 LNHDA and CDR2 SQIVND (reference sequence). CDR3 length: 16 residues. CDR3 residues: CASSTPYRALDGELFF. CDR3 in DNA: TGTGCCAGTAGTACCCCCTATCGGGCGCTTGACGGGGAGCTGTTTTTT. Variable domain in full (rest from reference TRBV19 and TRBJ2-2): DGGITQSPKYLFRKEGQNVTLSCEQNLNHDAMYWYRQDPGQGLRLIYYSQIVNDFQKGDIAEGYSVSREKKESFPLTVTSAQKNPTAFYLCASSTPYRALDGELFFGEGSRLTVL.

About this clonotype itself: A much larger clone differs from this one at a single base, so this may be a read error. V usage is TRBV3-1 and J usage is TRBJ2-5, with D perhaps matching TRBD2 (7 bases). The CDR3 is 14 residues long. Germline CDR1 is LGHDT and CDR2 is YNNKEL (reference sequence). The germline V and J ends were trimmed by 4 bases and 7 bases, with 16 bases remaining between them. The DNA of the CDR3 is TGTGCCAGCAGCCGACATGTGGGAGGGGGGACCCAGTACTTC. Its protein is CASSRHVGGGTQYF.

As concerns this clonotype: One base away lies a much larger clone, so this may be a sequencing read error. The gene calls are TRBV20-1 and TRBJ1-4, with no clear D. Germline CDR1 DFQATT, CDR2 SNEGSKA (reference sequence). CDR3 length: 17 amino acids. The CDR3 sequence is CSARFRPIPMVKEKLLF. The CDR3 DNA follows: TGCAGTGCTCGGTTCCGACCTATCCCCATGGTTAAAGAAAAACTGCTTTTT.

On this clonotype: This may arise from a read error, as a much more abundant clone is one base away. The V gene is TRBV20-1, the J gene TRBJ2-2; the D gene could be TRBD1 or TRBD2 (5 bases each). The germline gives CDR1 DFQATT, CDR2 SNEGSKA (reference sequence). The CDR3 is 13 amino acids. The CDR3, as DNA: TGCAGTGCTAGAGTGGAAGGCCCCGGGGCGCTGTTTTTT. Translated, it gives CSARVEGPGALFF.

The CDR3 sequence: CASSHGAGAGNTEAFF. The DNA for the CDR3 is TGTGCCAGCAGCCACGGGGCGGGGGCCGGTAACACTGAAGCTTTCTTT. V and J are TRBV6-6 and TRBJ1-1; TRBD1 might be the D (6 bases). V was shortened by 6 bases and J by 2 bases, with 19 bases between the two germline ends. Germline loops: CDR1 MNHNY, CDR2 SVGAGI (reference sequence). This CDR3 contains 16 residues.

In this sample, this clonotype turned up once. The chain links TRBV7-8 to TRBJ1-1; a weak D match, TRBD1 (6 bases). Germline loops: CDR1 SGHVS, CDR2 FQNEAQ. With 4 bases removed from V and 0 bases from J, the gap between germline ends came to 15 bases. This CDR3 comprises 16 residues. The CDR3 DNA sequence: TGTGCCAGCAGCTCGGTGACAGGCTATATGAACACTGAAGCTTTCTTT. The encoded protein is CASSSVTGYMNTEAFF.